Below, 25 T cell receptor beta chains from the same sample are listed, as sequenced in a study of post-analysis software for immune sequencing data. Tagging with unique molecular identifiers was a feature of the TCR beta cDNA libraries. TCRdb redid the calling of the PCR reads with MiXCR, one entry per CDR3 protein. The data show some 690,000 distinct CDR3 sequences, around 27% seen once. No antigen is known for these receptors. Whole-study findings and limits: Five TRBV segments appeared more often in patients than in controls, and TRBV5-6, TRBV5-1 and TRBV20-1 were among these.

Sequenced sample: blood. All receptors derive from a girl aged 10-17 years with multiple sclerosis.

The chain employs TRBV10-1 and TRBJ2-7; 13 positions match TRBD2. Germline V gene lookup returns CDR1 WNHNN and CDR2 SYGVQD (reference sequence). The CDR3 totals 15 residues. Losses at the gene ends were 4 bases for V and 7 bases for J; bases not matched to a gene: 7. The CDR3 nucleotides are TGCGCCAGCAGTGTAACTAGCGGGAGGGGGAATGAGCAGTACTTC. Translated, it gives CASSVTSGRGNEQYF.

This chain joins TRBV29-1 and TRBJ2-1; 7 nucleotides agree with TRBD2. The CDR3 totals 14 residues. V was pared by 6 bases and J by 7 bases, with 12 bases of the junction left unmatched. Germline V gene sequence: CDR1 SQVTM, CDR2 ANQGSEA. The CDR3 sequence: CSVHMGRGWNEQFF. CDR3 DNA sequence: TGCAGCGTCCACATGGGGCGGGGGTGGAATGAGCAGTTCTTC.

The chain joins TRBV20-1 to TRBJ2-1, with D unresolved. CDR1 is DFQATT and CDR2 is SNEGSKA in the germline V gene (reference sequence). The CDR3 runs 11 residues. V lost 8 bases and J lost 6, with 11 bases in between. The CDR3 region has the DNA TGCAGTACCCGCGGCGGCAATGAGCAGTTCTTC. Translation gives CSTRGGNEQFF.

In its sample, this clonotype was seen once. As the CDR3 is not closed by the conserved phenylalanine or tryptophan, this likely results from a read error. CDR3: CASSLAGGGWETQYC. Written as DNA, the CDR3 is TGCGCCAGCAGCCTAGCGGGCGGGGGCTGGGAGACCCAGTACTGC. The J gene is TRBJ2-5, the V gene TRBV4-3; maybe TRBD2 (7 bases). The V gene lost 4 bases and the J gene lost 5 bases, with 17 bases spanning the gap. Germline CDR1 LGHNA, CDR2 YSLEER. CDR3 length: 15 amino acids.

The rearrangement joins TRBV25-1 to TRBJ2-3, with D possibly being TRBD2 (5 bases). Trimming removed 8 bases from V and 0 bases from J, with 15 bases in between. This CDR3 is built from 15 residues. Germline assignment: CDR1 MGHDK and CDR2 SYGVNS. CDR3 sequence reads: CASGESAESTDTQYF. CDR3 sequence (DNA): TGTGCCAGCGGAGAGTCAGCGGAAAGCACAGATACGCAGTATTTT.

With regard to this clonotype: The junction departs from the called germline gene at one end, perhaps through a read error. This sequence joins TRBV3-1 and TRBJ2-1; 9 nucleotides match TRBD2. There are 16 residues in the CDR3. Germline V gene sequence: CDR1 LGHDT, CDR2 YNNKEL (reference sequence). CDR3 bases: TGTGCCAGCAACCAATTCGGCGGGAGGGCCTACAATGAGCAGTTCTTC. Its translation is CASNQFGGRAYNEQFF.

This clonotype came up a few times. This chain connects TRBV28 to TRBJ2-5, with 10 bases lining up with TRBD1. Germline trimming cut 6 bases from V and 11 bases from J; bases unmatched to any gene: 12. Germline-derived CDR1 and CDR2 are MDHEN and SYDVKM. This CDR3 has 14 residues. CDR3 in amino acids: CASRSGTGVEEQYF. The CDR3 DNA reads TGTGCCAGCAGGTCCGGGACAGGGGTGGAAGAGCAGTACTTC.

Only a few counts were recorded for this clonotype. This rearrangement joins TRBV6-5 to TRBJ1-2; tentative D call: TRBD1 (6 bases). Trimming pared 10 bases from V and 7 bases from J, leaving 13 bases between. The CDR3 contains 11 residues. Germline lookup yields CDR1 MNHEY and CDR2 SVGAGI. As DNA, the CDR3 is TGTGCCACCCGTCGGGGGCCTGGCTACACCTTC. Its translation is CATRRGPGYTF.

As to this clonotype: A read error may explain this, as a much larger clone is one base away. This chain joins TRBV3-1 and TRBJ2-1; tentative D call: TRBD2 (5 bases). Germline V gene lookup returns CDR1 LGHDT and CDR2 YNNKEL (reference sequence). CDR3 length: 16 amino acids. Here the CDR3 DNA reads TGTGCCGGCAGCCAAGATCCGGGGAGCTCCTACAATGAGCAGTTCTTC. This codes for CAGSQDPGSSYNEQFF.

The sample holds a few counts of this clonotype. The rearrangement links TRBV7-6 to TRBJ2-7; 9 bases align to TRBD1. The CDR3 loop spans 15 amino acids. V lost 5 bases to trimming and J lost 2 bases; unmatched junction nucleotides: 7. Germline values: CDR1 SGHVS, CDR2 FNYEAQ. This CDR3 reads CASSPGTGRTYEQYF. CDR3 coding DNA: TGTGCCAGCAGCCCCGGGACAGGGAGAACCTACGAGCAGTACTTC.

This clonotype was counted a few times. The V gene is TRBV3-1, the J gene TRBJ2-5; D is uncertain. Germline CDR1 is LGHDT and CDR2 is YNNKEL (reference sequence). V was clipped by 0 bases and J by 4 bases, with 6 bases between them. This CDR3 has 13 residues. CDR3 sequence (DNA): TGTGCCAGCAGCCAAGATGCAGTAGAGACCCAGTACTTC. It is translated as CASSQDAVETQYF.

This clonotype was seen a handful of times. J is TRBJ2-1 and V is TRBV12-3 or TRBV12-4; the match to TRBD2 covers 14 bases. This CDR3 region has 18 residues. V gave up 5 bases and J gave up 0 bases; unmatched junction bases: 6. The CDR3 DNA reads TGTGCCAGCAGTCCGGGACTAGCGGGAGTAGGCTCCTACAATGAGCAGTTCTTC. Its protein is CASSPGLAGVGSYNEQFF.

This clonotype has a handful of counts. The chain combines TRBV20-1 with TRBJ1-1; D gene uncertain. In germline, CDR1 is DFQATT, CDR2 SNEGSKA (reference sequence). This CDR3 contains 12 residues. V was trimmed by 3 bases and J by 4 bases, leaving 9 bases between them. The CDR3 loop reads CSARRARTEAFF. DNA for the CDR3: TGCAGTGCTAGGAGGGCTCGCACTGAAGCTTTCTTT.

This clonotype was observed a handful of times. The chain employs TRBV29-1 and TRBJ1-2; 10 bases line up with TRBD1. This CDR3 has 12 residues. The V gene end was trimmed by 7 bases and the J gene end by 7 bases; junction bases not matched to a gene: 6. The germline V gene encodes CDR1 SQVTM and CDR2 ANQGSEA. The CDR3 reads CSDRQGASGYTF. DNA for the CDR3: TGCAGCGATCGACAGGGGGCTAGTGGCTACACCTTC.

About this clonotype itself: One junction end does not reproduce the germline sequence, and a read error may be involved. In DNA form, the CDR3 reads TGCGCCAGCAGCCAATTACGAGGGCAGGGCCGCGGAGAGACCCAGTACTTC. Encoded protein: CASSQLRGQGRGETQYF. The chain employs TRBV14 and TRBJ2-5, with D possibly being TRBD1 or TRBD2 (5 bases each). Per germline, CDR1 SGHDN and CDR2 FVKESK. This CDR3 is built from 17 residues. The whole variable domain, remainder taken from reference TRBV14 and TRBJ2-5, is EAGVTQFPSHSVIEKGQTVTLRCDPISGHDNLYWYRRVMGKEIKFLLHFVKESKQDESGMPNNRFLAERTGGTYSTLKVQPAELEDSGVYFCASSQLRGQGRGETQYFGPGTRLLVL.

This clonotype came up once. V and J are TRBV20-1 and TRBJ1-2; 7 bases map to TRBD1. V gave up 4 bases and J gave up 4 bases; unmatched junction bases: 3. This CDR3 is 12 amino acids long. Germline V gives CDR1 DFQATT, CDR2 SNEGSKA (reference sequence). CDR3 loop: CSATRDSYGYTF. CDR3 nucleotide sequence: TGCAGTGCTACCCGGGACAGCTATGGCTACACCTTC.

This chain uses TRBV20-1 with TRBJ2-5, with 10 positions matching TRBD2. This CDR3 comprises 15 residues. Germline trimming cut 4 bases from V and 9 bases from J; bases unmatched to any gene: 14. Germline CDR1 DFQATT, CDR2 SNEGSKA (reference sequence). This CDR3 reads CSATLSGGPSSAQYF. For the CDR3, the DNA is TGCAGTGCTACCCTTAGCGGGGGGCCCAGTTCGGCCCAGTACTTC.

The rearrangement uses TRBV9 and TRBJ2-5; possible D gene TRBD2, 5 bases. The J call is uncertain, as TRBJ2-7 better fits the DNA end. The CDR3 sequence is 16 residues long. The germline CDR1 and CDR2 sequences are SGDLS and YYNGEE. The DNA of the CDR3 is TGTGCCAGCAGCGTAGGACCCGGCGGGCGGGCCTACGAGCAGTACTTC. Amino acid sequence: CASSVGPGGRAYEQYF.

The rearrangement uses TRBV12-3 or TRBV12-4 and TRBJ1-2; D possibly corresponds to TRBD1 (5 bases). V gave up 5 bases and J gave up 7 bases, with 26 bases separating them. This CDR3 is built from 17 residues. CDR3 sequence: CASSPMLIVGPGRGYTF. CDR3 sequence (DNA): TGTGCCAGCAGTCCGATGCTAATCGTGGGACCAGGACGTGGCTACACCTTC.

This clonotype was observed at least ten times. The V call is TRBV20-1, the J call TRBJ2-5; D may be TRBD1 (6 bases). Germline CDR1 reads DFQATT; CDR2 reads SNEGSKA (reference sequence). Trimming cost V 2 bases and J 4 bases, with 11 bases left between them. The CDR3 extends over 13 amino acids. CDR3 bases: TGCAGTGCTAGATATCAGGGGCTAGAGACCCAGTACTTC. The encoded protein is CSARYQGLETQYF.

This clonotype was detected many times. The chain couples TRBV7-9 to TRBJ2-1; possibly TRBD2 for D (6 bases). Trimming shortened V by 4 bases and J by 7 bases, and 8 bases separated the two germline ends. The V gene's germline CDR1 is SEHNR and CDR2 FQNEAQ (reference sequence). The CDR3 has 12 residues. The CDR3 sequence: CASSWGVNEQFF. The DNA of the CDR3 is TGTGCCAGCAGCTGGGGGGTGAATGAGCAGTTCTTC.

This clonotype has a handful of counts. The V call is TRBV29-1, the J call TRBJ2-3; TRBD2 matches 8 bases. The J segment lost 5 bases and the V segment lost 4 bases, leaving 5 bases of the junction unmatched. The CDR3 runs to 13 residues. Germline lookup yields CDR1 SQVTM and CDR2 ANQGSEA. Here the CDR3 DNA reads TGCAGCGTTGGGGCGGGGGGCGGAGATACGCAGTATTTT. This sequence encodes CSVGAGGGDTQYF.

There are a few counts of this clonotype. V and J are TRBV10-3 and TRBJ1-2, with a tentative D call TRBD1 (5 bases). Per germline, CDR1 ENHRY and CDR2 SYGVKD. The CDR3 length is 12 residues. Trimming took off 6 bases at V and 3 bases at J, with 8 bases between the two ends. The CDR3 loop reads CAIRGVDYGYTF. DNA of the CDR3: TGTGCCATCAGAGGGGTCGACTATGGCTACACCTTC.

CDR3 sequence reads: CASSSGSVGFPYEQYF. CDR3 bases: TGTGCCAGCAGCTCAGGGTCGGTTGGGTTTCCCTACGAGCAGTACTTC. This chain links TRBV7-8 with TRBJ2-7; TRBD1 is a possible D gene (5 bases). This CDR3 region has 16 residues. Per the germline V gene, CDR1 is SGHVS and CDR2 is FQNEAQ. V lost 4 bases and J 2 bases, leaving 18 bases between the germline ends.

This chain uses TRBV7-6 with TRBJ2-3, with D hard to call. The CDR3 contains 12 residues. Germline CDR1 reads SGHVS; CDR2 reads FNYEAQ. The V gene lost 1 base and the J gene lost 14 bases, with 13 bases spanning the gap. The CDR3 DNA follows: TGTGCCAGCAGCTTAGGTGCCGGCGGCCCGTATTTT. Its protein is CASSLGAGGPYF.